This T cell receptor beta chain originates from a study of blood T cell repertoires in COVID-19. Recovery meant two consecutive negative NP/OP PCR tests, professional clearance, or resolved symptoms. Only in-frame clones appear in the TCRdb table, and some are missing; sequencing was by immunoSEQ multiplex PCR. This table holds around 330,000 clones, over 80% found once. This CDR3 is built from 16 residues. Germline V gives CDR1 LNHDA, CDR2 SQIVND (reference sequence). The junction had 7 bases not matched to a gene; V was cut back by 5 bases and J by 1 base. The sample comprised PBMCs or T cells enriched from blood (not recorded which). The genes are TRBV19 and TRBJ2-3; 9 nucleotides line up with TRBD2. The sequence derives from a woman between 18 and 29 years old who had recovered from COVID-19. The CDR3 protein is CASSLRTSAGTDTQYF. The CDR3 DNA follows: TGTGCCAGTAGTTTACGGACTAGCGCCGGCACAGATACGCAGTATTTT.